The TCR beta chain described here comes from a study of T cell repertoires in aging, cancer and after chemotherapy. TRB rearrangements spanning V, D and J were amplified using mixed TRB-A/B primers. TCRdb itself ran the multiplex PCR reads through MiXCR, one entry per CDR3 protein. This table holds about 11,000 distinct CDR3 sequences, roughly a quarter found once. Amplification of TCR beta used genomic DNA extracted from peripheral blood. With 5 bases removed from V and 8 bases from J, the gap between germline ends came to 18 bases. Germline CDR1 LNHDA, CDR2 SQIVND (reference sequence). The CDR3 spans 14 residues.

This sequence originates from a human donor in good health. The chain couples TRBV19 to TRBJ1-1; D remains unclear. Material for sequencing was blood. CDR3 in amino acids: CASSRGWEKKEAFF. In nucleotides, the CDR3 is TGTGCCAGTAGTCGAGGCTGGGAGAAAAAGGAAGCTTTCTTT. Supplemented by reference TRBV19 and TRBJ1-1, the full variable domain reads DGGITQSPKYLFRKEGQNVTLSCEQNLNHDAMYWYRQDPGQGLRLIYYSQIVNDFQKGDIAEGYSVSREKKESFPLTVTSAQKNPTAFYLCASSRGWEKKEAFFGQGTRLTVV.